The 22 T cell receptor beta chains listed next were all sequenced from one sample in a study of pediatric ulcerative colitis (dated by TCRdb to the late 2010s). Library method: the immunoSEQ multiplex PCR assay. TCRdb mirrors the immuneACCESS table, restricted to in-frame sequences. Some clones are absent from its copies; in checked studies, under half trace to an unresolved V gene, and the reason for the others is unknown. The sample records about 32,000 clones, more than 75% of which are singletons. The top ten hold approximately 4.5% of the sample. Sequencing was done on a sample of blood. All receptors derive from a boy younger than 18 with severe ulcerative colitis.

This chain joins TRBV19 and TRBJ2-7; 11 bases map to TRBD1. CDR1 and CDR2 from the germline V gene are LNHDA and SQIVND (reference sequence). The CDR3 contains 13 residues. The junction had 2 bases not matched to a gene; V was cut back by 4 bases and J by 6 bases. The CDR3 DNA is TGTGCCAGTAGTAGGGGACAGGGGGTCGAGCAGTACTTC. Amino acids: CASSRGQGVEQYF.

The rearrangement joins TRBV5-3 to TRBJ1-5; the match to TRBD1 covers 11 bases. TRBV5-3 has ORF status, its function being uncertain. The CDR3 is 16 amino acids. The V segment lost 7 bases and the J segment 0 bases; nucleotides outside the gene matches: 6. The CDR3 loop is CARDGQGALSNQPQHF. The CDR3 bases are TGTGCCAGAGACGGACAGGGGGCGCTTAGCAATCAGCCCCAGCATTTT.

This chain joins TRBV14 and TRBJ1-2; the D gene is possibly TRBD1 (6 bases). Germline V gene sequence: CDR1 SGHDN, CDR2 FVKESK. This CDR3 comprises 14 residues. V was shortened by 1 base and J by 4 bases, with 10 bases between the two germline ends. This CDR3 is CASSQAGASYGYTF. The DNA of the CDR3 is TGTGCCAGCAGCCAAGCGGGGGCCAGCTATGGCTACACCTTC.

DNA of the CDR3: TGTGCCAGCAGTTTCAGCAGCTACAATGAGCAGTTCTTC. It encodes CASSFSSYNEQFF. This sequence joins TRBV27 and TRBJ2-1, with D hard to call. The CDR3 covers 13 residues. The germline V and J ends were trimmed by 3 bases and 3 bases, with 6 bases remaining between them. The germline gives CDR1 MNHEY, CDR2 SMNVEV (reference sequence).

This clone came up a few times. The rearrangement links TRBV5-4 to TRBJ1-2; D remains ambiguous. V shed 2 bases and J shed 0 bases, with 8 bases lying between them. This CDR3 has 14 residues. Germline V gene data show CDR1 as SGHNT and CDR2 as YYREEE (reference sequence). CDR3 amino acids: CASSFRQTNYGYTF. The CDR3 bases are TGTGCCAGCAGCTTTCGACAAACTAACTATGGCTACACCTTC.

CDR3 in amino acids: CASSPGQGAAQYF. The CDR3 nucleotides are TGTGCCAGCAGCCCTGGGCAGGGGGCCGCGCAGTACTTC. J is TRBJ2-7 and V is TRBV7-8; 8 bases fit TRBD1. This CDR3 has 13 residues. V lost 5 bases, J lost 9 bases, and 9 bases stayed unmatched. Germline V CDR1 and CDR2: SGHVS, FQNEAQ.

The CDR3 sequence: CASSPFTFNSPLHF. The CDR3 DNA follows: TGCGCCAGCAGCCCCTTCACATTTAATTCACCCCTCCACTTT. V usage is TRBV5-1 and J usage is TRBJ1-6; D unresolved. V shed 4 bases and J shed 6 bases, with 11 bases lying between them. Germline loops: CDR1 SGHRS, CDR2 YFSETQ. The CDR3 loop spans 14 amino acids.

The V call is TRBV6-1, the J call TRBJ1-3; the D is unclear. Germline CDR1 MNHNS, CDR2 SASEGT. The CDR3 sequence is 14 residues long. Trimming cost V 10 bases and J 0 bases, with 13 bases left between them. For the CDR3, the DNA is TGTGCCACCGGTCGCCCGCTCTCTGGAAACACCATATATTTT. Translated: CATGRPLSGNTIYF.

This rearrangement joins TRBV7-2 to TRBJ1-5, with D possibly being TRBD1 (5 bases). Trimming cost V 4 bases and J 10 bases, with 14 bases left between them. The V gene's germline CDR1 is SGHTA and CDR2 FQGNSA. There are 13 residues in the CDR3. CDR3 DNA sequence: TGTGCCAGCAGCTCCTTCGGGGCTGATCCCCAGCATTTT. Translating it yields CASSSFGADPQHF.

The chain combines TRBV9 with TRBJ1-2; 10 positions match TRBD1. V was clipped by 2 bases and J by 6 bases; unmatched bases: 7. CDR1 SGDLS and CDR2 YYNGEE come from the germline V gene. The CDR3 is made up of 15 amino acids. The CDR3 bases are TGTGCCAGCAGCGTTGGGGACAGGGGAGTTCATGGCTACACCTTC. It specifies CASSVGDRGVHGYTF.

This clone has a handful of counts. The rearrangement links TRBV5-1 to TRBJ1-5, with D possibly matching TRBD1 (6 bases). Germline V gives CDR1 SGHRS, CDR2 YFSETQ. The CDR3 is 14 amino acids. V was clipped by 0 bases and J by 5 bases, with 9 bases between them. The CDR3 DNA follows: TGCGCCAGCAGCTTGGGGACAGATCATCAGCCCCAGCATTTT. Its translation: CASSLGTDHQPQHF.

The V call is TRBV30, the J call TRBJ1-2; 8 bases agree with TRBD1. The CDR3 consists of 13 residues. CDR1 GTSNPN and CDR2 SVGIG come from the germline V gene (reference sequence). The V segment lost 6 bases and the J segment 9 bases; nucleotides outside the gene matches: 12. CDR3 nucleotide sequence: TGTGCCTGCCAAACGACAGGGGAGTTGCGCTACACCTTC. It translates to CACQTTGELRYTF.

The J gene is TRBJ1-1, the V gene TRBV6-5; unclear D gene. The germline V gene encodes CDR1 MNHEY and CDR2 SVGAGI. The CDR3 covers 14 residues. V lost 5 bases to trimming and J lost 1 base, with 11 bases between them. The CDR3 protein is CASSPRPENTEAFF. The CDR3 nucleotides read TGTGCCAGCAGTCCCCGCCCAGAGAACACTGAAGCTTTCTTT.

The chain uses TRBV5-1 and TRBJ2-1; TRBD2 matches at 8 bases. J gave up 4 bases and V 1 base, and 1 base lay outside the gene matches. The CDR3 covers 14 residues. The germline gives CDR1 SGHRS, CDR2 YFSETQ. The CDR3 bases are TGCGCCAGCAGCTTGTTAGCGGGATACAATGAGCAGTTCTTC. This encodes CASSLLAGYNEQFF.

V usage is TRBV6-7 and J usage is TRBJ2-3, with D uncertain. TRBV6-7 is treated as an ORF (open reading frame) with a function not yet certain. This CDR3 spans 13 amino acids. V was pared by 7 bases and J by 4 bases, with 12 bases between. The CDR3: CASNTTPSDTQYF. In nucleotides, the CDR3 is TGTGCCAGCAACACGACACCCTCAGATACGCAGTATTTT.

The V gene is TRBV7-8, the J gene TRBJ1-3; D not resolved. Germline V gene sequence: CDR1 SGHVS, CDR2 FQNEAQ. V was pared by 4 bases and J by 0 bases, with 7 bases between. The CDR3 spans 14 residues. The CDR3 nucleotides read TGTGCCAGCAGCTCTAGAGGCTCTGGAAACACCATATATTTT. This sequence encodes CASSSRGSGNTIYF. Using reference TRBV7-8 and TRBJ1-3 for the parts outside the CDR3, the full variable domain is GAGVSQSPRYKVAKRGQDVALRCDPISGHVSLFWYQQALGQGPEFLTYFQNEAQLDKSGLPSDRFFAERPEGSVSTLKIQRTQQEDSAVYLCASSSRGSGNTIYFGEGSWLTVV.

The V and J genes are TRBV6-5 and TRBJ2-2; TRBD1 agrees at 11 bases. V was clipped by 10 bases and J by 5 bases; unmatched bases: 6. The CDR3 runs to 14 residues. Germline lookup yields CDR1 MNHEY and CDR2 SVGAGI. The CDR3 nucleotides are TGTGCCACCAGGACAGGGGGCGGGACCGGGGAGCTGTTTTTT. Protein: CATRTGGGTGELFF.

J is TRBJ1-5 and V is TRBV19; no firm D call. The CDR3 runs 13 residues. The germline V gene has CDR1 LNHDA and CDR2 SQIVND (reference sequence). Trimming pared 3 bases from V and 4 bases from J, leaving 7 bases between. The CDR3 loop is CASSITHNQPQHF. Here the CDR3 DNA reads TGTGCCAGTAGTATTACGCATAATCAGCCCCAGCATTTT. Using reference TRBV19 and TRBJ1-5 for the parts outside the CDR3, the full variable domain is DGGITQSPKYLFRKEGQNVTLSCEQNLNHDAMYWYRQDPGQGLRLIYYSQIVNDFQKGDIAEGYSVSREKKESFPLTVTSAQKNPTAFYLCASSITHNQPQHFGDGTRLSIL.

This chain joins TRBV5-4 and TRBJ2-6; TRBD1 is a possible D gene (5 bases). Looked up from germline, CDR1 is SGHNT and CDR2 is YYREEE (reference sequence). V was cut by 1 base and J by 3 bases, with 8 bases left in between. This CDR3 is built from 15 residues. The CDR3 DNA is TGTGCCAGCAGCTTGTGGGGCTTTGGGGCCAACGTCCTGACTTTC. Amino acid sequence: CASSLWGFGANVLTF.

V and J are TRBV27 and TRBJ1-1; no reliable D call. From germline, CDR1 is MNHEY and CDR2 SMNVEV (reference sequence). With 2 bases removed from V and 7 bases from J, the gap between germline ends came to 8 bases. The CDR3 length is 12 residues. The DNA of the CDR3 is TGTGCCAGCAGTTTACAGGACGGTGAAGCTTTCTTT. Its protein product is CASSLQDGEAFF.

This clone was picked up one time. This sequence joins TRBV11-1 and TRBJ1-1; D perhaps matches TRBD1 (5 bases). The CDR3 sequence is 12 residues long. Trimming cost V 5 bases and J 6 bases, with 10 bases left between them. Germline loops: CDR1 SGHAT, CDR2 FQDESV (reference sequence). In nucleotides, the CDR3 is TGTGCCAGCAGCCGCCAGGGTTCTGAAGCTTTCTTT. This codes for CASSRQGSEAFF. The full variable domain, rest sourced from reference TRBV11-1 and TRBJ1-1, is EAEVAQSPRYKITEKSQAVAFWCDPISGHATLYWYRQILGQGPELLVQFQDESVVDDSQLPKDRFSAERLKGVDSTLKIQPAELGDSAMYLCASSRQGSEAFFGQGTRLTVV.

V gene TRBV9 combines with J gene TRBJ1-1; D is unresolved. This CDR3 has 13 amino acids. CDR1 and CDR2 (germline): SGDLS, YYNGEE. Trimming removed 0 bases at V and 10 bases at J, with 13 bases between. The CDR3 DNA sequence: TGTGCCAGCAGCGTAGACGGCTCACCGGGAGCTTTCTTT. This gives the protein CASSVDGSPGAFF.